The entry below describes one TCR beta chain. The target antigen is unknown. The data belong to a study of OX40 agonist ivuxolimab in advanced cancers. General observations from the study: CD8+ T cells (on average) carried more expanded clones than CD4+ T cells.

Using immunoSEQ multiplex PCR, the repertoire was profiled, and TCRdb retains in-frame clones only, with some absent. In the table there are fewer than 55,000 clones, 81% of which are singletons. Germline V gene data show CDR1 as GTSNPN and CDR2 as SVGIG (reference sequence). V shed 2 bases and J shed 4 bases, with 20 bases lying between them. The CDR3 is 16 residues long. Sample: CD4+ or CD8+ T cells sorted from blood, taken in a trial of the OX40 agonist ivuxolimab. V usage is TRBV30 and J usage is TRBJ2-5; D might be TRBD1 or TRBD2, each matching 5 bases. The receptor's source is an adult with an advanced solid tumor such as melanoma, head and neck, liver or kidney cancer. CDR3 residues: CAWSPEQDSQRETQYF. CDR3 in DNA: TGTGCCTGGAGTCCCGAACAGGACTCCCAGCGAGAGACCCAGTACTTC.